This T cell receptor beta chain was obtained from a study of T cell responses to AZD1222 COVID-19 vaccine. Findings and caveats of the study: Close to half of all spike-specific TCRs reportedly target regions of the variants that are unmutated. Recipients of AZD1222 seropositive at baseline numbered only 6 or 7. The repertoires were collected only after the peak T cell response. Spike-specific TCR repertoires showed rising breadth and depth after two AZD1222 doses.

Details on this clone: Antigen specificity is unknown.

This CDR3 region has 13 residues. Germline-derived CDR1 and CDR2 are WNHNN and SYGVQD (reference sequence). The V end was cut by 7 bases, the J end by 6 bases, with 12 bases between. Here immunoSEQ multiplex PCR was the method, and the copy in TCRdb shows in-frame clones only, minus some. The data contain 150,000 to 200,000 clones, roughly 92% of them seen just once; the ten biggest clones take up roughly 2.5%. Sample: peripheral blood, taken on day 0 of AZD1222 vaccination. The receptor's source is an adult in good health. The genes are TRBV10-1 and TRBJ2-2; D uncertain. CDR3 DNA: TGCGCCAGCAACCCGGGCTCAGCCGGGGAGCTGTTTTTT. Translation gives CASNPGSAGELFF.